This T cell receptor beta chain is drawn from a study of blood T cell repertoires in COVID-19. This CDR3 is built from 16 residues. Deletions cut 7 bases from V and 0 bases from J, with 15 bases between. Germline V gives CDR1 SGHVS, CDR2 FQNEAQ. Here immunoSEQ multiplex PCR was the method, and the copy in TCRdb shows in-frame clones only, minus some. This table holds 300,000 to 400,000 clones, around 92% found once. This clone was recorded a few times. This sequence originates from a woman aged 30 to 39 with COVID-19, enrolled during active disease. Sequencing used peripheral blood. V and J are TRBV7-8 and TRBJ1-4, with D unclear. The CDR3: CASTLSGMATNEKLFF. CDR3 coding DNA: TGTGCCAGCACCCTTAGCGGTATGGCAACTAATGAAAAACTGTTTTTT.